This T cell receptor (beta chain) was documented in a study of cytomegalovirus exposure and HLA in healthy donors. Whole-study results and caveats: Within an earlier analysis, most TCR beta V segments proved productive either about 90% or about 30% of the time. There was a cluster of highly shared sequence variants that was likely a sequencing artifact. Later work associated 16,951 TCR beta sequences with HLA alleles at 0.05 false discovery rate.

In the PCR, 60 Vbeta and 13 Jbeta primers were used. Sequenced by immunoSEQ multiplex PCR; TCRdb stores in-frame clones only, minus some. This table holds about 120,000 clones, around 81% found once. From germline, CDR1 is SGHRS and CDR2 YFSETQ. This CDR3 is built from 14 residues. V lost 4 bases and J lost 5; bases outside the gene matches: 5. In regard to this clone: Its antigen is as yet unknown.

This receptor was taken from a female donor in good health and CMV-seronegative. The chain couples TRBV5-1 to TRBJ1-5, with 8 positions matching TRBD1. The sample comprised PBMCs. The CDR3 region is CASSLMTGDQPQHF. CDR3 bases: TGCGCCAGCAGCCTAATGACAGGGGATCAGCCCCAGCATTTT.